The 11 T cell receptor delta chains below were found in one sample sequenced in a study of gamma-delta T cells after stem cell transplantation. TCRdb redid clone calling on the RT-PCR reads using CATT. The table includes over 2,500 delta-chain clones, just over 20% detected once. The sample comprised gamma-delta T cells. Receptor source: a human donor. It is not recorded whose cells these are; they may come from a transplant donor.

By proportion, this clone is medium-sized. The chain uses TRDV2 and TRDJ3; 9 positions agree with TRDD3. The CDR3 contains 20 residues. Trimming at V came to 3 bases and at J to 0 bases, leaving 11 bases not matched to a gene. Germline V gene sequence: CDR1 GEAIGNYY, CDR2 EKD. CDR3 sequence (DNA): TGTGCCTGTGACCCGATTACTGGGGGACGAAGCTCCTGGGACACCCGACAGATGTTTTTC. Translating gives CACDPITGGRSSWDTRQMFF.

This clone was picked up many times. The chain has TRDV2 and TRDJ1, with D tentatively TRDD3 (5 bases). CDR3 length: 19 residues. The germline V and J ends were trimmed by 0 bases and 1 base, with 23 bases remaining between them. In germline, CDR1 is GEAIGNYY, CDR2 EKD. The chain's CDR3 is CACDTVLGSDEGPTDKLIF. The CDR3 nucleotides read TGTGCCTGTGACACCGTCCTGGGATCTGACGAGGGTCCCACCGATAAACTCATCTTT.

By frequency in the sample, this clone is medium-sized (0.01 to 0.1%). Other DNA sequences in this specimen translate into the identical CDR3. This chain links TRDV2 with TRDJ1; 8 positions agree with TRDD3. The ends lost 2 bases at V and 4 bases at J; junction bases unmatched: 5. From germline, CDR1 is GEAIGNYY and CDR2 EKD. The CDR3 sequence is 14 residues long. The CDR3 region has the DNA TGTGCCTGTGACATGCTGGGGGACGTCGATAAACTCATCTTT. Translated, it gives CACDMLGDVDKLIF.

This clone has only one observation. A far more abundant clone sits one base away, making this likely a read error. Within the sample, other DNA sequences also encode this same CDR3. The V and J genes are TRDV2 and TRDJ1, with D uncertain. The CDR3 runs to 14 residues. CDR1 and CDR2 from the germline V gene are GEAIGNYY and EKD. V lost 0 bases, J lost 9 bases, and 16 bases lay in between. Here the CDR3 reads CACDTLGGFRELIF. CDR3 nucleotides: TGTGCCTGTGACACCTTGGGAGGATTTCGGGAACTCATCTTT.

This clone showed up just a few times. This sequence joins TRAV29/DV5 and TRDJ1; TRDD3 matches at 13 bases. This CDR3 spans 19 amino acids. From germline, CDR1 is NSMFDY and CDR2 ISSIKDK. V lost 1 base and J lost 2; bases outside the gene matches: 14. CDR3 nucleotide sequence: TGTGCAGCAAGCTGGACGGGCCACTGGGGGATACGAAAGACCGATAAACTCATCTTT. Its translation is CAASWTGHWGIRKTDKLIF.

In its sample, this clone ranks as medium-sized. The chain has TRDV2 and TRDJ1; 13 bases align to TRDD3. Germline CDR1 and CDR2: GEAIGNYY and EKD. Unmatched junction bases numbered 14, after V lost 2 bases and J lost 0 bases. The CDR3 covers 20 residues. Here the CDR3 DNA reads TGTGCCTGTGACATTATACTGGGGGATACGCGGGGGTCGTACACCGATAAACTCATCTTT. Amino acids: CACDIILGDTRGSYTDKLIF.

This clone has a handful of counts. CDR3 residues: CACWETDKLIF. As DNA, the CDR3 is TGTGCCTGCTGGGAAACCGATAAACTCATCTTT. The genes are TRDV2 and TRDJ1; TRDD3 is a possible D gene (5 bases). Germline-derived CDR1 and CDR2 are GEAIGNYY and EKD. The CDR3 spans 11 residues. Trimming left V 7 bases short and J 2 bases short, with 7 bases between.

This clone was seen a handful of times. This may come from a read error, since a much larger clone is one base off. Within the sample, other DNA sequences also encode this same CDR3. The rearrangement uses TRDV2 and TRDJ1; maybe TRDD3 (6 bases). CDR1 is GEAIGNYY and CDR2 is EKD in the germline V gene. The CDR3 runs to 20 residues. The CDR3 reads CACDTVGTPDTRGNTDKLIF. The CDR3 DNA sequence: TGCGCCTGTGACACGGTTGGGACCCCCGATACGCGGGGTAACACCGATAAACTCATCTTT.

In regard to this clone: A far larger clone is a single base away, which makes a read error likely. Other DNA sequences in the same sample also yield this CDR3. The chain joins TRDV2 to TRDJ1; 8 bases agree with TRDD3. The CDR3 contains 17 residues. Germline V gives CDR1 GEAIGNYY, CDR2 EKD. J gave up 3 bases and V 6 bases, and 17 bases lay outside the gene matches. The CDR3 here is CACLRLGGSSGSDKLIF. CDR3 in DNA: TGTGCCTGTCTGAGACTGGGGGGATCGAGCGGGTCCGATAAACTCATCTTT.

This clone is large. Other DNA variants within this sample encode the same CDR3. The CDR3 region is CACDVLGDKADKLIF. CDR3 DNA sequence: TGTGCCTGTGACGTACTGGGGGATAAGGCCGATAAACTCATCTTT. The V and J genes are TRDV2 and TRDJ1; the match to TRDD3 covers 11 bases. The germline gives CDR1 GEAIGNYY, CDR2 EKD. V shed 3 bases, J shed 3 bases, and the junction held 5 bases outside the gene matches. This CDR3 is built from 15 residues.

The CDR3 loop reads CALGYPSTALRVMGDNNHYTDKLIF. For the CDR3, the DNA is TGTGCTCTTGGTTACCCTTCCACCGCCCTGAGGGTTATGGGGGATAATAACCATTACACCGATAAACTCATCTTT. The V gene is TRDV1, the J gene TRDJ1; 9 nucleotides align to TRDD3. This CDR3 has 25 residues. Per germline, CDR1 TSWWSYY and CDR2 QGS. V gave up 6 bases and J gave up 0 bases; unmatched junction bases: 35.